This T cell receptor (beta chain) emerged from a study of blood T cell repertoires in COVID-19. V was pared by 4 bases and J by 3 bases, with 2 bases of the junction left unmatched. Germline V lookup: CDR1 LNHDA, CDR2 SQIVND (reference sequence). This CDR3 has 13 amino acids. Only in-frame clones appear in the TCRdb table, and some are missing; sequencing was by immunoSEQ multiplex PCR. This table has around 99,000 clones, approximately 88% appearing once. This clone was seen just once. The chain carries TRBV19 and TRBJ2-5; 7 bases agree with TRBD2. This receptor was taken from a middle-aged man with active or convalescent COVID-19. Source material: peripheral blood. This CDR3 is CASSTGTKETQYF. The CDR3 DNA follows: TGTGCCAGTAGTACCGGGACTAAAGAGACCCAGTACTTC. Full variable domain (missing parts from reference TRBV19 and TRBJ2-5): DGGITQSPKYLFRKEGQNVTLSCEQNLNHDAMYWYRQDPGQGLRLIYYSQIVNDFQKGDIAEGYSVSREKKESFPLTVTSAQKNPTAFYLCASSTGTKETQYFGPGTRLLVL.